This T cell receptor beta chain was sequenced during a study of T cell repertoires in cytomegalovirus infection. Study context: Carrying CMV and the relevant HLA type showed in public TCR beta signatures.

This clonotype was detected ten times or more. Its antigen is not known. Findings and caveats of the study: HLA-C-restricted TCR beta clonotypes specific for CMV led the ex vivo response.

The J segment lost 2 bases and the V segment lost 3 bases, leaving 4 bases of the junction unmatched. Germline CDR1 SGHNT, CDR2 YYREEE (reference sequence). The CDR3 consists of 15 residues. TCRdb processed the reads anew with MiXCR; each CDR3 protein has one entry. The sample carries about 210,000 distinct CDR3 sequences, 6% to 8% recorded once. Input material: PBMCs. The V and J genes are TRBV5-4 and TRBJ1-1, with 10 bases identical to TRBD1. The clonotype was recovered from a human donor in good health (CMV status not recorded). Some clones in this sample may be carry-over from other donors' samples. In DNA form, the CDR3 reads TGTGCCAGCAGCTCGGGGGACAGGGGAAACACTGAAGCTTTCTTT. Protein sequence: CASSSGDRGNTEAFF.